The 15 T cell receptor beta chains below all came from one sample that was sequenced in a study of blood T cell repertoires in COVID-19. Generated by immunoSEQ multiplex PCR, the TCRdb table keeps only in-frame clones and is missing some. The sample holds about 140,000 clones, approximately 86% seen once. The sample was peripheral blood. All receptors come from a woman in her fifties or sixties with acute or convalescent COVID-19.

The chain recombines TRBV7-9 with TRBJ1-1, with D perhaps matching TRBD1 (6 bases). Germline CDR1 SEHNR, CDR2 FQNEAQ (reference sequence). CDR3 length: 17 amino acids. The V gene lost 5 bases and the J gene lost 4 bases, with 23 bases spanning the gap. This CDR3 is CASSPRGGRLGGTEAFF. The CDR3 DNA reads as TGTGCCAGCAGCCCACGGGGGGGGCGGTTAGGTGGCACTGAAGCTTTCTTT.

In DNA, the CDR3 is TGTGCCAGCAGCCCCCGGGACAACCTTTTGAACACTGAAGCTTTCTTT. Its protein is CASSPRDNLLNTEAFF. The genes are TRBV7-2 and TRBJ1-1, with TRBD1 as a possible D gene (6 bases). This CDR3 comprises 16 residues. Trimming cost V 5 bases and J 0 bases, with 16 bases left between them. Germline V gives CDR1 SGHTA, CDR2 FQGNSA.

Points on this clone: Germline is not matched at one junction end, which may reflect a read error. This rearrangement joins TRBV7-7 to TRBJ1-1, with 7 bases fitting TRBD1. CDR1 is SSHAT, CDR2 FNYEAQ, per germline (reference sequence). The CDR3 has 18 amino acids. This chain's CDR3 is CASSLIGGQFVVNTEAFF. The CDR3 DNA reads as TGTGCTAGCAGCTTAATAGGGGGACAGTTTGTAGTGAACACTGAAGCTTTCTTT.

The V and J genes are TRBV11-3 and TRBJ2-2, with 8 bases aligning to TRBD2. V was pared by 0 bases and J by 0 bases, with 12 bases of the junction left unmatched. Germline V CDR1 and CDR2: SGHNT, YENEEA. This CDR3 has 20 residues. CDR3 amino acids: CASSLDTGGGGLSNTGELFF. Here the CDR3 DNA reads TGTGCCAGCAGCTTAGATACAGGTGGCGGGGGGCTGTCGAACACCGGGGAGCTGTTTTTT.

The chain joins TRBV3-1 (or the pseudogene TRBV3-2) to TRBJ1-2; D is uncertain. This CDR3 has 15 amino acids. The V end lost 1 base, the J end lost 1 base, and 10 bases lay between the germline ends. Germline V gene sequence: CDR1 LGHDT, CDR2 YNNKEL (reference sequence). Written as DNA, the CDR3 is TGTGCCAGCAGCCAAGGTGGGCCCGTTAACTATGGCTACACCTTC. This encodes CASSQGGPVNYGYTF.

V usage is TRBV11-1 and J usage is TRBJ2-3; weak D call: TRBD1 (6 bases). The CDR3 contains 15 residues. From germline, CDR1 is SGHAT and CDR2 FQDESV (reference sequence). V lost 0 bases and J lost 5, with 12 bases in between. The CDR3 region is CASSLAGAPGDTQYF. The CDR3 DNA is TGTGCCAGCAGCTTAGCGGGGGCGCCAGGAGATACGCAGTATTTT.

The chain is built from TRBV6-6 and TRBJ2-7; D possibly corresponds to TRBD2 (5 bases). Trimming took off 9 bases at V and 0 bases at J, with 12 bases between the two ends. Looked up from germline, CDR1 is MNHNY and CDR2 is SVGAGI (reference sequence). This CDR3 spans 13 amino acids. CDR3 coding DNA: TGTGCCAGTTCCCTCGGGGACTCCTACGAGCAGTACTTC. Its protein product is CASSLGDSYEQYF.

This clone was found a few times. V is TRBV5-1 and J is TRBJ2-3; D possibly corresponds to TRBD2 (5 bases). Germline V gene data show CDR1 as SGHRS and CDR2 as YFSETQ. With 1 base removed from V and 1 base from J, the gap between germline ends came to 10 bases. The CDR3 runs 15 residues. The DNA for the CDR3 is TGCGCCAGCAGCTTGCAAGGTAGCGGCACAGATACGCAGTATTTT. Amino acids: CASSLQGSGTDTQYF.

This chain uses TRBV7-2 with TRBJ1-5, with TRBD1 matching over 8 bases. Germline V CDR1 and CDR2: SGHTA, FQGNSA. With V trimmed by 5 bases and J by 2 bases, 8 bases remained unmatched. CDR3 length: 16 amino acids. This CDR3 reads CASSAAGGFGNQPQHF. CDR3 DNA sequence: TGTGCCAGCAGCGCGGCAGGGGGCTTCGGCAATCAGCCCCAGCATTTT.

The J gene is TRBJ2-3, the V gene TRBV19, with 14 bases identical to TRBD2. The CDR3 length is 17 residues. Trimming at V came to 6 bases and at J to 0 bases, leaving 5 bases not matched to a gene. Per the germline V gene, CDR1 is LNHDA and CDR2 is SQIVND (reference sequence). DNA for the CDR3: TGTGCCAGTAGAGGACTAGCGGGGGGCCCTAGCACAGATACGCAGTATTTT. Translation: CASRGLAGGPSTDTQYF.

This clone was counted once. The rearrangement links TRBV2 to TRBJ2-5, with 11 positions matching TRBD2. This CDR3 has 14 amino acids. V lost 3 bases to trimming and J lost 5 bases; unmatched junction nucleotides: 2. CDR1 is SNHLY and CDR2 is FYNNEI in the germline V gene. This CDR3 reads CASSETSGEETQYF. The CDR3 DNA reads TGTGCCAGCAGTGAGACTAGCGGGGAGGAGACCCAGTACTTC.

The chain combines TRBV7-6 with TRBJ2-1; tentative D call: TRBD2 (6 bases). This CDR3 is 12 amino acids long. From germline, CDR1 is SGHVS and CDR2 FNYEAQ. Trimming removed 1 base at V and 10 bases at J, with 8 bases between. CDR3 DNA sequence: TGTGCCAGCAGCTTAGGGGACTCCGAGCAGTTCTTC. Translating it yields CASSLGDSEQFF. The full variable domain, in which reference TRBV7-6 and TRBJ2-1 provide the parts outside the CDR3, is GAGVSQSPRYKVTKRGQDVALRCDPISGHVSLYWYRQALGQGPEFLTYFNYEAQQDKSGLPNDRFSAERPEGSISTLTIQRTEQRDSAMYRCASSLGDSEQFFGPGTRLTVL.

This rearrangement joins TRBV7-9 to TRBJ2-1, with 8 bases aligning to TRBD1. V shed 2 bases, J shed 2 bases, and the junction held 2 bases outside the gene matches. The CDR3 spans 15 residues. Germline V gene data show CDR1 as SEHNR and CDR2 as FQNEAQ (reference sequence). This CDR3 is CASSLPGGAYNEQFF. DNA for the CDR3: TGTGCCAGCAGCTTACCAGGGGGCGCCTACAATGAGCAGTTCTTC.

The chain is built from TRBV6-5 and TRBJ2-7, with 7 bases aligning to TRBD1. The CDR3 sequence is 15 residues long. V was clipped by 0 bases and J by 0 bases; unmatched bases: 2. In germline, CDR1 is MNHEY, CDR2 SVGAGI. The CDR3 sequence is CASSYSGTASYEQYF. The CDR3 nucleotides read TGTGCCAGCAGTTACTCCGGGACAGCCTCCTACGAGCAGTACTTC.

This sequence joins TRBV16 and TRBJ1-1, with D possibly matching TRBD1 (5 bases). With 4 bases removed from V and 4 bases from J, the gap between germline ends came to 16 bases. CDR1 is KGHSY and CDR2 is FQNENV in the germline V gene. The CDR3 is made up of 15 amino acids. DNA of the CDR3: TGTGCCAGCAGCCCCAGTGCGGGGGTCGGCACTGAAGCTTTCTTT. Amino acids: CASSPSAGVGTEAFF.